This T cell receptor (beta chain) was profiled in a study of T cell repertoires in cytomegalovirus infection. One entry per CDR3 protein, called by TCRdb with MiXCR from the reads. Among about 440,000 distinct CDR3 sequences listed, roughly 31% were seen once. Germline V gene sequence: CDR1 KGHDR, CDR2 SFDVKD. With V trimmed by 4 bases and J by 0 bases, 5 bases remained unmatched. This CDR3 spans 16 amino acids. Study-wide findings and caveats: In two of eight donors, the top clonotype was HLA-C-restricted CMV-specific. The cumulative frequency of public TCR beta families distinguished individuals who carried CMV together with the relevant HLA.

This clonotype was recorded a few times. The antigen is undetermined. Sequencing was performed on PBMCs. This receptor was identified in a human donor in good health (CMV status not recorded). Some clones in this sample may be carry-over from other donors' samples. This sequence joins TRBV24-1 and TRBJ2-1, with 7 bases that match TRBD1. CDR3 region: CATSETGVRSYNEQFF. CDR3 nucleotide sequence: TGTGCCACCAGTGAAACAGGGGTTCGCTCCTACAATGAGCAGTTCTTC.